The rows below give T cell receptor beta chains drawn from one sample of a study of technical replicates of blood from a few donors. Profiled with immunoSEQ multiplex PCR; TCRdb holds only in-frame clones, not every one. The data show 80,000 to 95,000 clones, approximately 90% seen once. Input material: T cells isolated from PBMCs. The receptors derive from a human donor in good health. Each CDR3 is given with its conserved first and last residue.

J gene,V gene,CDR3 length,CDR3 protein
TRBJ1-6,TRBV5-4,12,CASRPEAGGITF
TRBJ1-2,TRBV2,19,CASRIQGAGAKVTNYGYTF
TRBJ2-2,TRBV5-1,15,CASNGLAGRTGELFF
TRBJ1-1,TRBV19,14,CASSIAYQGPEAFF
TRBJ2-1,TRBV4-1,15,CASSRVRENYNEQFF
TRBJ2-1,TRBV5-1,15,CASSLGRGFNDEQFF
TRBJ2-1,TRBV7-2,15,CASSLDSGRVNEQFF
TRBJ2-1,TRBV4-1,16,CASSQVMLPGHNEQFF
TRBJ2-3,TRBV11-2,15,CASSSHDRGDDTQYF
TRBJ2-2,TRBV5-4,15,CASSSGTGIPGELFF
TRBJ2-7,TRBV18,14,CASSSDLRAYEQYF